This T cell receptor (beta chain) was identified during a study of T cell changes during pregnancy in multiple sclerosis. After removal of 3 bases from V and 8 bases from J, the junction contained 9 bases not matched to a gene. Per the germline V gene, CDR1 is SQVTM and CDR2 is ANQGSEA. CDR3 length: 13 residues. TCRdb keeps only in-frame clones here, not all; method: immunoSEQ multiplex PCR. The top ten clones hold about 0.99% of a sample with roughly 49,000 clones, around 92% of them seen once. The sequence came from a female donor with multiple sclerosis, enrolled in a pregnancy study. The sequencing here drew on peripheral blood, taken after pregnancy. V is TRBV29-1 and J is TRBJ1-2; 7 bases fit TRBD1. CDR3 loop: CSVDRGTVGGYTF. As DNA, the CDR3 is TGCAGCGTTGATAGGGGGACAGTGGGAGGCTACACCTTC.